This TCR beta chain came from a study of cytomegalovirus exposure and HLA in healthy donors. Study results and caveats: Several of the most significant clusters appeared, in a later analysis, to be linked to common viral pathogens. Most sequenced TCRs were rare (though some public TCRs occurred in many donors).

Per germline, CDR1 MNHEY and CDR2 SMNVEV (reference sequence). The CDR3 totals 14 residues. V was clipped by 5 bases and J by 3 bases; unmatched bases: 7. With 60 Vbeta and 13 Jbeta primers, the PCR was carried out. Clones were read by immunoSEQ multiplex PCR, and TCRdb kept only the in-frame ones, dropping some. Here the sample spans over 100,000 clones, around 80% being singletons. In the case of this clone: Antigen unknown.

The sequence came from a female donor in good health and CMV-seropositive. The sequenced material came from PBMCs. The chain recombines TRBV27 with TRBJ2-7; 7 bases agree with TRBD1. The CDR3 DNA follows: TGTGCCAGCAGTCTCCTCGGACAGGACTACGAGCAGTACTTC. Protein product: CASSLLGQDYEQYF.